This passage covers 20 T cell receptor beta chains from one sample sequenced in a study of OX40 agonist ivuxolimab in advanced cancers. Measured with immunoSEQ multiplex PCR; TCRdb has only the in-frame clones, and not every one. Among about 25,000 clones listed, about 80% were seen once. Sample: CD4+ or CD8+ T cells sorted from blood, taken in a trial of the OX40 agonist ivuxolimab. The source of these receptors is an adult with an advanced solid tumor such as melanoma, head and neck, liver or kidney cancer.

This clone was seen a single time. The V and J genes are TRBV11-3 and TRBJ2-7, with 8 bases lining up with TRBD2. The ends lost 4 bases at V and 3 bases at J; junction bases unmatched: 5. Germline lookup yields CDR1 SGHNT and CDR2 YENEEA. CDR3 size: 14 residues. The CDR3 is CASSSGGGIYEQYF. The CDR3 nucleotides are TGTGCCAGCAGCTCGGGCGGGGGGATCTACGAGCAGTACTTC.

The J gene is TRBJ1-2, the V gene TRBV14, with TRBD1 identical over 9 bases. V trimming: 6 bases; J trimming: 5 bases; junction bases outside the gene matches: 4. The CDR3 consists of 13 residues. Germline lookup yields CDR1 SGHDN and CDR2 FVKESK. The CDR3 reads CASSDRGSYGYTF. Written as DNA, the CDR3 is TGTGCCAGCAGTGACAGGGGGAGTTATGGCTACACCTTC.

The chain joins TRBV7-2 to TRBJ1-2; 8 bases line up with TRBD1. Germline values: CDR1 SGHTA, CDR2 FQGNSA. The trim removed 2 bases at V and 14 bases at J, leaving 10 bases unmatched. The CDR3 is made up of 13 amino acids. This CDR3 is CASSLSPSDRETF. The CDR3 coding sequence is TGTGCCAGCAGCTTAAGCCCTTCGGACAGGGAAACCTTC. Variable domain in full (rest from reference TRBV7-2 and TRBJ1-2): GAGVSQSPSNKVTEKGKDVELRCDPISGHTALYWYRQSLGQGLEFLIYFQGNSAPDKSGLPSDRFSAERTGGSVSTLTIQRTQQEDSAVYLCASSLSPSDRETFGSGTRLTVV.

This sequence joins TRBV11-3 and TRBJ1-1; 7 nucleotides line up with TRBD1. The CDR3 is 15 amino acids. CDR1 SGHNT and CDR2 YENEEA come from the germline V gene. V dropped 3 bases and J dropped 1; count of bases not matched to a gene: 5. The CDR3 spells CASSLTGSSNTEAFF. The CDR3 region has the DNA TGTGCCAGCAGCTTGACAGGGTCGTCGAACACTGAAGCTTTCTTT.

This chain connects TRBV7-3 to TRBJ2-7, with 8 bases that match TRBD1. This CDR3 has 15 residues. Unmatched junction bases numbered 7, after V lost 2 bases and J lost 4 bases. Germline CDR1 reads SGHTA; CDR2 reads FQGTGA. The CDR3 DNA sequence: TGTGCCAGCAGCTTATTTCCAGGGGGCAGTTACGAGCAGTACTTC. Residues: CASSLFPGGSYEQYF. The variable domain in full, completed from reference TRBV7-3 and TRBJ2-7, reads GAGVSQTPSNKVTEKGKYVELRCDPISGHTALYWYRQSLGQGPEFLIYFQGTGAADDSGLPNDRFFAVRPEGSVSTLKIQRTERGDSAVYLCASSLFPGGSYEQYFGPGTRLTVT.

The chain links TRBV27 to TRBJ2-7; 10 bases line up with TRBD2. CDR1 and CDR2 (germline): MNHEY, SMNVEV (reference sequence). This CDR3 is 15 amino acids long. Unmatched junction bases numbered 8, after V lost 3 bases and J lost 6 bases. The CDR3 DNA follows: TGTGCCAGCAGTTTCGGTACTAGCGGGGCCTCCGAGCAGTACTTC. Translating gives CASSFGTSGASEQYF.

This clone was seen a handful of times. The chain links TRBV2 to TRBJ2-3; D is unresolved. Trimming cost V 5 bases and J 8 bases, with 8 bases left between them. Germline V gene sequence: CDR1 SNHLY, CDR2 FYNNEI. The CDR3 spans 11 residues. The chain's CDR3 is CASSSDSTQYF. Here the CDR3 DNA reads TGTGCCAGCAGTTCCGACTCTACGCAGTATTTT.

This chain links TRBV7-2 with TRBJ1-3, with no clear D. The CDR3 consists of 15 residues. Trimming removed 5 bases at V and 2 bases at J, with 13 bases between. Germline assignment: CDR1 SGHTA and CDR2 FQGNSA. CDR3 bases: TGTGCCAGCAGCGTTGAGGCTTTCACTGGAAACACCATATATTTT. Residues: CASSVEAFTGNTIYF.

V and J are TRBV6-5 and TRBJ2-7; 9 bases agree with TRBD1. The germline gives CDR1 MNHEY, CDR2 SVGAGI. The CDR3 spans 13 residues. The V segment lost 6 bases and the J segment 4 bases; nucleotides outside the gene matches: 4. The chain's CDR3 is CASSKDRGYEQYF. In DNA form, the CDR3 reads TGTGCCAGCAGCAAGGACAGGGGATACGAGCAGTACTTC.

V gene TRBV18 combines with J gene TRBJ2-2, with 10 nucleotides matching TRBD1. Germline assignment: CDR1 KGHSH and CDR2 LQKENI. This CDR3 is 16 amino acids long. V shed 4 bases and J 3 bases; nucleotides not matched to a gene: 5. The CDR3 sequence is CASSRDGQGDTGELFF. The CDR3 region has the DNA TGTGCCAGCTCACGCGATGGACAGGGGGACACCGGGGAGCTGTTTTTT.

The gene calls are TRBV6-6 and TRBJ1-1; 7 bases are a match to TRBD1. The CDR3 has 11 amino acids. CDR1 and CDR2 (germline): MNHNY, SVGAGI (reference sequence). J was trimmed by 11 bases and V by 7 bases; bases with no gene match: 7. The CDR3 sequence is CASIMGTEAFF. CDR3 nucleotides: TGTGCCAGCATTATGGGGACAGAGGCTTTCTTT.

The chain joins TRBV9 to TRBJ1-6; D is possibly TRBD1 (5 bases). V was shortened by 4 bases and J by 6 bases, with 17 bases between the two germline ends. There are 16 residues in the CDR3. Germline assignment: CDR1 SGDLS and CDR2 YYNGEE. The CDR3 DNA is TGTGCCAGCAGCACATCAAACCCCAGGGTTAATTCACCCCTCCACTTT. It translates to CASSTSNPRVNSPLHF.

The V and J genes are TRBV10-3 and TRBJ2-5, with 12 bases that match TRBD2. CDR3 size: 15 residues. Trimming removed 6 bases from V and 1 base from J; junction bases left unmatched: 3. CDR1 is ENHRY, CDR2 SYGVKD, per germline. The CDR3 nucleotides are TGTGCCATCAGCGGACTAGCGGGGCTCCAAGAGACCCAGTACTTC. It encodes CAISGLAGLQETQYF.

CDR3 sequence reads: CASSLQDRTGNTIYF. The DNA for the CDR3 is TGTGCCAGCAGCTTACAGGACCGGACTGGAAACACCATATATTTT. V and J are TRBV7-8 and TRBJ1-3; D gene unclear. Trimming took off 2 bases at V and 2 bases at J, with 10 bases between the two ends. This CDR3 is built from 15 residues. Germline CDR1 and CDR2: SGHVS and FQNEAQ.

V usage is TRBV6-5 and J usage is TRBJ2-7; a possible D gene is TRBD2 (6 bases). The CDR3 runs 15 residues. CDR1 and CDR2 from the germline V gene are MNHEY and SVGAGI. The germline V and J ends were trimmed by 3 bases and 3 bases, with 15 bases remaining between them. This chain's CDR3 is CASSYYRGGSYEQYF. The CDR3 DNA reads TGTGCCAGCAGTTATTACAGAGGAGGGAGCTACGAGCAGTACTTC.

The rearrangement uses TRBV5-1 and TRBJ2-1, with D tentatively TRBD2 (6 bases). Per the germline V gene, CDR1 is SGHRS and CDR2 is YFSETQ. The length of the CDR3 is 16 residues. The V gene lost 1 base and the J gene lost 5 bases, with 16 bases spanning the gap. The CDR3 DNA is TGCGCCAGCAGCTTGCAAGGAATTTTAGCGGACAATGAGCAGTTCTTC. It is translated as CASSLQGILADNEQFF. Complete variable domain (other parts from reference TRBV5-1 and TRBJ2-1): KAGVTQTPRYLIKTRGQQVTLSCSPISGHRSVSWYQQTPGQGLQFLFEYFSETQRNKGNFPGRFSGRQFSNSRSEMNVSTLELGDSALYLCASSLQGILADNEQFFGPGTRLTVL.

This rearrangement joins TRBV28 to TRBJ1-2, with 8 nucleotides matching TRBD1. Germline V CDR1 and CDR2: MDHEN, SYDVKM. The V and J ends lost 8 bases and 8 bases, in that order; junction bases with no gene match: 13. The CDR3 is 14 residues long. The CDR3 region has the DNA TGTGCCAGCCAGGCCCAAGGACAGGGAAGAGGCTACACCTTC. It translates to CASQAQGQGRGYTF.

The chain has TRBV6-6 and TRBJ2-7; TRBD2 might be the D (6 bases). The CDR3 spans 13 residues. Germline CDR1 and CDR2: MNHNY and SVGAGI (reference sequence). Trimming stripped 8 bases from V and 4 bases from J, with 15 bases between. The CDR3, as DNA: TGTGCCAGCCTAGACGGGAGAGGGTACGAGCAGTACTTC. Translated, it gives CASLDGRGYEQYF.

The chain uses TRBV6-5 and TRBJ1-1; no firm D call. Per the germline V gene, CDR1 is MNHEY and CDR2 is SVGAGI. Trimming removed 6 bases at V and 6 bases at J, with 14 bases between. The CDR3 consists of 13 residues. The CDR3 reads CASRGKRVSEAFF. CDR3 sequence (DNA): TGTGCCAGCAGGGGAAAACGGGTCTCTGAAGCTTTCTTT.

V and J are TRBV4-3 and TRBJ2-4, with 7 bases that match TRBD1. The germline V gene encodes CDR1 LGHNA and CDR2 YSLEER. The CDR3 loop spans 16 amino acids. The trim removed 2 bases at V and 0 bases at J, leaving 4 bases unmatched. The CDR3, as DNA: TGCGCCAGCAGCCAAACAGGGGTGGGAGCCAAAAACATTCAGTACTTC. This translates into CASSQTGVGAKNIQYF.